Shown below are 11 T cell receptor beta chains from a single sample sequenced in a study of cytomegalovirus exposure and HLA in healthy donors. Amplification used 60 Vbeta primers and 13 Jbeta primers. Produced via immunoSEQ multiplex PCR; TCRdb's table is partial and in-frame only. This repertoire includes 100,000 to 150,000 clones. What was sequenced was PBMCs. Receptors originate from a woman in her thirties or forties in good health and CMV-seropositive.

This chain uses TRBV5-1 with TRBJ2-7, with TRBD1 matching over 9 bases. Germline CDR1 and CDR2: SGHRS and YFSETQ. This CDR3 spans 14 amino acids. The junction had 8 bases not matched to a gene; V was cut back by 4 bases and J by 6 bases. The CDR3 sequence is CASSQDRGFPEQYF. The CDR3 bases are TGCGCCAGCAGCCAGGACAGGGGTTTTCCCGAGCAGTACTTC.

The CDR3 sequence is CASSWGTGTSEQYF. The CDR3 DNA follows: TGTGCCAGCAGTTGGGGGACAGGGACCAGCGAGCAGTACTTC. The V call is TRBV27, the J call TRBJ2-7, with 9 bases that match TRBD1. With V trimmed by 4 bases and J by 6 bases, 7 bases remained unmatched. The CDR3 consists of 14 residues. Germline CDR1 is MNHEY and CDR2 is SMNVEV (reference sequence).

This chain links TRBV6-4 with TRBJ2-7, with 15 bases lining up with TRBD2. Trimming took 7 bases from V and 3 from J; bases not matched to a gene: 10. The CDR3 has 17 residues. Germline V CDR1 and CDR2: MRHNA, SNTAGT. As DNA, the CDR3 is TGTGCCAGCATCAAGTTAAGGACTAGCGGGAGGGTCTACGAGCAGTACTTC. Its protein product is CASIKLRTSGRVYEQYF.

The chain has TRBV7-9 and TRBJ1-4; D possibly corresponds to TRBD1 (6 bases). The CDR3 sequence is 14 residues long. Germline CDR1 SEHNR, CDR2 FQNEAQ (reference sequence). V lost 1 base and J 8 bases, leaving 11 bases between the germline ends. CDR3 nucleotides: TGTGCCAGCAGCTTAGAGGGGGAGTTAGAAAAACTGTTTTTT. Amino acid sequence: CASSLEGELEKLFF.

The rearrangement joins TRBV7-3 to TRBJ2-1; TRBD2 agrees at 11 bases. Germline CDR1 and CDR2: SGHTA and FQGTGA. J lost 10 bases, V lost 3 bases, and 11 bases had no gene match. This CDR3 has 16 residues. The CDR3 DNA sequence: TGTGCCAGCAGCTTGGCGGGACTAGCGGACACCCAAGAGCAGTTCTTC. Translated, it gives CASSLAGLADTQEQFF.

The chain employs TRBV6-5 and TRBJ1-2; weak D call: TRBD1 (6 bases). The CDR3 sequence is 14 residues long. Germline CDR1 and CDR2: MNHEY and SVGAGI. Trimming took 0 bases from V and 2 from J, leaving 7 bases between them. The CDR3, as DNA: TGTGCCAGCAGTTACTCCAGGGGCAACTATGGCTACACCTTC. It codes for CASSYSRGNYGYTF.

The chain employs TRBV19 and TRBJ1-5; the D gene is possibly TRBD1 (6 bases). Germline CDR1 reads LNHDA; CDR2 reads SQIVND (reference sequence). The CDR3 has 13 residues. Trimming cost V 4 bases and J 7 bases, with 11 bases left between them. CDR3 protein: CASSRGGGQPQHF. CDR3 in DNA: TGTGCCAGTAGTAGGGGAGGGGGACAGCCCCAGCATTTT.

V usage is TRBV5-6 and J usage is TRBJ1-1, with 8 positions matching TRBD1. CDR1 and CDR2 from the germline V gene are SGHDT and YYEEEE. The trim removed 2 bases at V and 1 base at J, leaving 4 bases unmatched. This CDR3 is 15 amino acids long. The CDR3 reads CASSFGTGQNTEAFF. CDR3 nucleotide sequence: TGTGCCAGCAGCTTCGGGACAGGCCAGAACACTGAAGCTTTCTTT.

V and J are TRBV30 and TRBJ1-5; D unresolved. Trimming left V 6 bases short and J 5 bases short, with 14 bases between. This CDR3 spans 13 amino acids. In germline, CDR1 is GTSNPN, CDR2 SVGIG (reference sequence). CDR3 sequence: CACASGGDQPQHF. In DNA form, the CDR3 reads TGTGCCTGTGCTTCGGGAGGCGATCAGCCCCAGCATTTT.

The chain uses TRBV6-5 and TRBJ2-7; 10 bases line up with TRBD2. Germline V CDR1 and CDR2: MNHEY, SVGAGI. The CDR3 has 16 amino acids. The ends lost 4 bases at V and 5 bases at J; junction bases unmatched: 11. The CDR3: CASSSSRWLAGDEQYF. CDR3 in DNA: TGTGCCAGCAGTTCTAGTCGATGGCTAGCGGGAGACGAGCAGTACTTC.

The V and J genes are TRBV5-8 and TRBJ1-1; TRBD1 is a possible D gene (6 bases). The CDR3 has 14 residues. V was clipped by 4 bases and J by 2 bases, with 12 bases between them. CDR1 and CDR2 (germline): SGHTS, YDEGEE. The CDR3 sequence: CASSLRGANTEAFF. CDR3 DNA: TGTGCCAGCAGCCTCCGGGGGGCTAACACTGAAGCTTTCTTT.